This T cell receptor beta chain was sequenced in a study of beta chain features in type 1 diabetes. For the study at large: Patients shared similar age, gender and cell yields with healthy donors.

V trimming: 3 bases; J trimming: 0 bases; junction bases outside the gene matches: 5. Germline values: CDR1 SGHRS, CDR2 YFSETQ. The CDR3 spans 18 residues. The study, taken as a whole, reports: More deletions and fewer insertions at VDJ junctions were found in patients with type 1 diabetes. Since sequencing was performed on cDNA, cells with high TCR expression could be over-represented. All four CD4+ subsets from Type 1 diabetes patients carried moderately but significantly shorter TCRB CDR3s.

In the case of this clone: As yet, its antigen is unknown.

The study reverse transcribed the entire isolated RNA, so it sequenced expressed TCRB transcripts. Generated by immunoSEQ multiplex PCR, the TCRdb table keeps only in-frame clones and is missing some. The data show 200,000 to 250,000 clones, about 14% seen once. One heparinised draw of blood, averaging roughly 120 mL, came from each donor. This TCR was sampled from a man between 25 and 39 years old with type 1 diabetes. The sequencing sample was made of naive CD4+ T cells from blood. The chain has TRBV5-1 and TRBJ2-3; TRBD2 matches 15 bases. DNA of the CDR3: TGCGCCAGCAGCTCGGGACTAGCGGGAGGCTGGAGCACAGATACGCAGTATTTT. This gives the protein CASSSGLAGGWSTDTQYF.